What follows describes a single T cell receptor (beta chain). Enrolment of Seattle patients took place during active infection, and they were followed longitudinally. The source of the sample is a study of blood T cell repertoires in COVID-19. Study summary: Nucleic acid was either cDNA or gDNA, and it came from T cells, B-cell-depleted T cells, or PBMCs.

Trimming removed 2 bases at V and 0 bases at J, with 14 bases between. Germline V gene lookup returns CDR1 SGHVS and CDR2 FQNEAQ. The CDR3 runs to 18 residues. In the authors' workflow: The assay estimated nucleated cells by amplifying reference gene primers. Some clones are missing from TCRdb's copy, which holds only in-frame ones; the method was immunoSEQ multiplex PCR. That table supplies the V and J calls and clone size; D and trimming were determined from the DNA. The sample records roughly 130,000 clones, 80% to 85% being singletons. This chain joins TRBV7-8 and TRBJ2-6; D possibly corresponds to TRBD2 (5 bases). Specimen: peripheral blood. The sequence came from a man aged 25-45 years with COVID-19, enrolled during active disease. CDR3 DNA: TGTGCCAGCAGCTTACGCTCGGACTCTTTCTCTGGGGCCAACGTCCTGACTTTC. Its protein is CASSLRSDSFSGANVLTF.